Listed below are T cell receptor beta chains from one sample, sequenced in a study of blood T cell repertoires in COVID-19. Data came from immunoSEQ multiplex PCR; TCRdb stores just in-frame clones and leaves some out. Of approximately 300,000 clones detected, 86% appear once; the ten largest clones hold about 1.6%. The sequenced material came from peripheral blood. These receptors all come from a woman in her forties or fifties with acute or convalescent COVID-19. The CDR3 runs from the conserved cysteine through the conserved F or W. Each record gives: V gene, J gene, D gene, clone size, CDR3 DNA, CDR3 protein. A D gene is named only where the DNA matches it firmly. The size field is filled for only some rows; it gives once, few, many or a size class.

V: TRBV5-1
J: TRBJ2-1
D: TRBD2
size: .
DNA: TGCGCCAGCAGCCCTAGCGGGTCGACCTACAATGAGCAGTTCTTC
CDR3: CASSPSGSTYNEQFF

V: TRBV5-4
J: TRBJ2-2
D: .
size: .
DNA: TGTGCCAGCAGCGAGACAGGGAGGACCGGGGAGCTGTTTTTT
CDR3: CASSETGRTGELFF

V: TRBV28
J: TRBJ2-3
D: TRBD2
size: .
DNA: TGTGCCAGCACCTCGGCGTGGGCTAGCGGGAGAGGCACAGATACGCAGTATTTT
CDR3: CASTSAWASGRGTDTQYF

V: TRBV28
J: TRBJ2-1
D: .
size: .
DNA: TGTGCCAGCAGTTTGGGGGGATTACAAGGGCAGGGGCAGTTCTTC
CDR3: CASSLGGLQGQGQFF

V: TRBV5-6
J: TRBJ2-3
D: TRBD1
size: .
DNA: TGTGCCAGCAGCTTATTACCGGGACAGGGGATAGATACGCAGTATTTT
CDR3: CASSLLPGQGIDTQYF

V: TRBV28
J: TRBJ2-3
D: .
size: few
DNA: TGTGCCAGCAGTCCGCCAGGTAGCACAGATACGCAGTATTTT
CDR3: CASSPPGSTDTQYF

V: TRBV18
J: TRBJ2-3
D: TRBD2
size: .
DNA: TGTGCCAGCTCACCCGGGACTAGCGGGACCGGCACAGATACGCAGTATTTT
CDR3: CASSPGTSGTGTDTQYF

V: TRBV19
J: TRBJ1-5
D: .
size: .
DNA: TGTGCCAGTGGGGTTGAGGGTCATAGCAATCAGCCCCAGCATTTT
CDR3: CASGVEGHSNQPQHF

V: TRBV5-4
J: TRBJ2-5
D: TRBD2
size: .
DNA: TGTGCCATTGGACTAGCGGGAGGGGGAGGAGAGACCCAGTACTTC
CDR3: CAIGLAGGGGETQYF

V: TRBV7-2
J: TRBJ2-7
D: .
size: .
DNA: TGTGCCAGCAGCCCCCAGGCCAGGGAAGCGGGCGAGCAGTACTTC
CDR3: CASSPQAREAGEQYF

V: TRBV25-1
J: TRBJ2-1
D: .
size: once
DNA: TGTGCCAGCAGTGAACCAGGCGGGACCAATGAGCAGTTCTTC
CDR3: CASSEPGGTNEQFF

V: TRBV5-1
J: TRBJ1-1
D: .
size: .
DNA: TGCGCCAGCAGCTTGGGGAGAGGGACTTTCACTGAAGCTTTCTTT
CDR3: CASSLGRGTFTEAFF

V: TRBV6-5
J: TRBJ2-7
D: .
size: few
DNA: TGTGCCAGCAGACCCGACATATGGTCCTCTGACGAGCAGTACTTC
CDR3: CASRPDIWSSDEQYF

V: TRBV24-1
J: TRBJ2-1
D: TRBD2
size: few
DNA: TGTGCCACCAGCCAAACACTAGCGGCTTCGTCCTACAATGAGCAGTTCTTC
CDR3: CATSQTLAASSYNEQFF

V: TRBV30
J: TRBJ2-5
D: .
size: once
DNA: TGTGCCCCTCAAGAGACCCAGTACTTC
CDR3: CAPQETQYF

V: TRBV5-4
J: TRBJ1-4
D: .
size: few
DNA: TGTGCCAGCAGCTTTCGAAGCCAACTATCAACTAATGAAAAACTGTTTTTT
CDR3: CASSFRSQLSTNEKLFF